Listed below are T cell receptor beta chains from one sample, sequenced in a study of cytomegalovirus exposure and HLA in healthy donors. The protocol was immunoSEQ multiplex PCR, while the TCRdb copy is restricted to in-frame clones and leaves out a portion. The sample carries roughly 120,000 clones, more than 70% recorded once. Sequenced: PBMCs. The receptors were sampled from a man aged 18-30 years in good health and CMV-seronegative. Each CDR3 is given with its conserved first and last residue. D genes are given only for firm matches. Clone sizes are given selectively: once, few, many, or a class where the clone is expanded.

clone_size	v_call	d_call	j_call	cdr3_aa	cdr3_nt
-	TRBV6-5	-	TRBJ2-7	CASHSGSYYEQYF	TGTGCCAGCCATAGCGGCAGTTACTACGAGCAGTACTTC
once	TRBV5-1	TRBD1	TRBJ1-1	CASSRDRKNTEAFF	TGCGCCAGCAGTCGGGACAGAAAGAACACTGAAGCTTTCTTT
-	TRBV7-2	-	TRBJ1-3	CASSRGSSGNTIYF	TGTGCCAGCAGCCGAGGTTCCTCCGGAAACACCATATATTTT
once	TRBV11-2	-	TRBJ1-1	CASSLRRDTEAFF	TGTGCCAGCAGCTTAAGGCGGGACACTGAAGCTTTCTTT
-	TRBV15	-	TRBJ2-1	CATSRDLGGSTIHYNEQFF	TGTGCCACCAGCAGAGATTTGGGGGGATCAACCATCCACTACAATGAGCAGTTCTTC
-	TRBV2	-	TRBJ1-4	CASSDRPKNEKLFF	TGTGCCAGCAGCGACAGGCCAAAGAATGAAAAACTGTTTTTT
-	TRBV28	TRBD1	TRBJ2-1	CASSLYWPGGHNEQFF	TGTGCCAGCAGTTTATATTGGCCAGGGGGCCACAATGAGCAGTTCTTC
few	TRBV19	TRBD1	TRBJ1-2	CASSGGQGYGYTF	TGTGCCAGTTCTGGGGGACAGGGGTATGGCTACACCTTC
-	TRBV5-5	TRBD2	TRBJ2-7	CASSLYLRPSGDYEQYF	TGTGCCAGCAGCTTGTATCTCCGGCCTAGCGGGGACTACGAGCAGTACTTC
-	TRBV30	TRBD1	TRBJ1-5	CAWRGQLFNQPQHF	TGTGCCTGGAGGGGACAGTTATTCAATCAGCCCCAGCATTTT
-	TRBV7-9	-	TRBJ2-7	CASSLVQGGTYEQYF	TGTGCCAGCAGCTTAGTCCAGGGTGGGACCTACGAGCAGTACTTC
-	TRBV7-8	TRBD1	TRBJ2-7	CASSRAGGMDEQYF	TGTGCCAGCAGTAGGGCAGGGGGCATGGACGAGCAGTACTTC
-	TRBV7-6	-	TRBJ1-1	CASSPTPGDFEAFF	TGTGCCAGCAGCCCCACCCCGGGGGATTTTGAAGCTTTCTTT
-	TRBV19	-	TRBJ1-5	CASRSQGIVSNQPQHF	TGTGCCAGTAGGTCCCAGGGGATAGTTAGCAATCAGCCCCAGCATTTT
-	TRBV6-5	-	TRBJ2-7	CASSYVRPGGFYEQYF	TGTGCCAGCAGTTACGTCAGGCCAGGGGGGTTCTACGAGCAGTACTTC
once	TRBV7-9	-	TRBJ2-5	CASSDRGLQETQYF	TGTGCCAGCAGCGACCGGGGACTGCAAGAGACCCAGTACTTC
-	TRBV6-5	TRBD1	TRBJ1-1	CASSLAPTGGEAFF	TGTGCCAGCAGCCTAGCCCCGACAGGGGGTGAAGCTTTCTTT
few	TRBV11-3	-	TRBJ1-1	CASSLKFTRNTEAFF	TGTGCCAGCAGCTTAAAGTTCACCAGGAACACTGAAGCTTTCTTT
-	TRBV5-1	TRBD2	TRBJ2-3	CASSAGENFGAFIDTQYF	TGCGCCAGCAGCGCGGGGGAAAATTTCGGGGCGTTTATAGATACGCAGTATTTT
-	TRBV2	-	TRBJ1-5	CASSDDRSNQPQHF	TGTGCCAGCAGTGATGACAGGAGCAATCAGCCCCAGCATTTT
-	TRBV28	TRBD2	TRBJ2-3	CASSLGGTDTQYF	TGTGCCAGCAGTTTGGGGGGGACAGATACGCAGTATTTT
-	TRBV28	-	TRBJ2-7	CAIARPLYEQYF	TGTGCAATAGCAAGACCCCTCTACGAGCAGTACTTC